This T cell receptor (beta chain) stems from a study of T cell responses to AZD1222 COVID-19 vaccine. Study-wide points: Repertoire samples came only from after the peak T cell response. Seropositivity was recorded at baseline in only 6 or 7 AZD1222 recipients.

There are 15 residues in the CDR3. Trimming left V 7 bases short and J 5 bases short, with 18 bases between. Germline V lookup: CDR1 MDHEN, CDR2 SYDVKM. Comment on this clone: The antigen remains unidentified.

Generated by immunoSEQ multiplex PCR, the TCRdb table keeps only in-frame clones and is missing some. The data contain 110,000 to 150,000 clones, about 90% of them seen just once; the ten biggest clones take up 1.5% to 2%. Sequences were derived from peripheral blood, sampled on day 0 of AZD1222 vaccination. The TCR originated in an adult in good health. This sequence joins TRBV28 and TRBJ2-1; a weak D match, TRBD2 (5 bases). The CDR3 region is CASISGGMRNNEQFF. The CDR3 coding sequence is TGTGCCAGCATTTCAGGAGGAATGCGGAACAATGAGCAGTTCTTC. The whole variable domain, remainder taken from reference TRBV28 and TRBJ2-1, is DVKVTQSSRYLVKRTGEKVFLECVQDMDHENMFWYRQDPGLGLRLIYFSYDVKMKEKGDIPEGYSVSREKKERFSLILESASTNQTSMYLCASISGGMRNNEQFFGPGTRLTVL.